Sequencing of this T cell receptor beta chain was carried out in a study of OX40 agonist ivuxolimab in advanced cancers. Study-level information: Patients were treated with ivuxolimab, an agonistic anti-OX40 (CD134) antibody. In this trial design, patients received ivuxolimab intravenously at 0.01 to 10 mg/kg every 2 weeks. Study-wide findings and caveats: Antigen specificity remained undetermined for the expanded peripheral T cells.

Excluded were patients having autoimmune disease history or systemic immunosuppression. Assay used: immunoSEQ multiplex PCR; TCRdb lists only in-frame clones, some missing. The sample carries 9,500 to 12,000 clones, 75% to 90% recorded once. Points on this clone: Its specificity is not known.

Sequenced material: CD4+ or CD8+ T cells sorted from blood, taken in a trial of the OX40 agonist ivuxolimab. The TCR comes from an adult with an advanced solid tumor such as melanoma, head and neck, liver or kidney cancer.

CDR3 region: CASIEGQGADTQYF. CDR3 nucleotides: TGTGCCAGCATCGAAGGACAGGGGGCAGATACGCAGTATTTT. The chain has TRBV6-1 and TRBJ2-3, with 10 positions matching TRBD1. The CDR3 extends over 14 amino acids. The V segment lost 7 bases and the J segment 4 bases; nucleotides outside the gene matches: 5. Germline V gives CDR1 MNHNS, CDR2 SASEGT.